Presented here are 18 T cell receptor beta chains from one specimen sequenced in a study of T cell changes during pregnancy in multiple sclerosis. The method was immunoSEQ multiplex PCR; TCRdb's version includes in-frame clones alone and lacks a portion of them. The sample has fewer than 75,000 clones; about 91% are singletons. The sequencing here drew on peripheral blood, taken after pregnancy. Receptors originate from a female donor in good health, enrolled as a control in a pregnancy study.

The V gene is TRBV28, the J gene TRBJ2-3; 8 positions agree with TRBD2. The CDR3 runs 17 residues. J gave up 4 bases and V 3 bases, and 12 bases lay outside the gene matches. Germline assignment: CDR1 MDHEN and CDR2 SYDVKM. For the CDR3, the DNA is TGTGCCAGCAGTTTTCCGGCCCCGGGACTAGGGGCAGATACGCAGTATTTT. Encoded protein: CASSFPAPGLGADTQYF.

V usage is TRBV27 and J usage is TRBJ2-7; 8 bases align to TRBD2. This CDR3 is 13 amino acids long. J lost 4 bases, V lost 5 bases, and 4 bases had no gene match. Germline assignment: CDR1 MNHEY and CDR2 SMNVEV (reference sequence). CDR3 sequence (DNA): TGTGCCAGCAGTAGCGGGAGTCAATACGAGCAGTACTTC. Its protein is CASSSGSQYEQYF.

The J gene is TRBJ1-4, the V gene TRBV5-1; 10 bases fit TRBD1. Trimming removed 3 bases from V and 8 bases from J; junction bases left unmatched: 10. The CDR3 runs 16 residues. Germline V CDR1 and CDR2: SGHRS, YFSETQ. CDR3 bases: TGCGCCAGCAGCTCCACAGGCGGACAGGGGGTCGAAAAACTGTTTTTT. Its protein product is CASSSTGGQGVEKLFF.

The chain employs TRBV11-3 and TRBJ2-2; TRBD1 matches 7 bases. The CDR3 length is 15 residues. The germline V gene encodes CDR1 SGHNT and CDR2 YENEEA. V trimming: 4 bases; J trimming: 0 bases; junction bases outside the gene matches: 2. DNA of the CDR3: TGTGCCAGCAGCTCCGGACAGGCGAACACCGGGGAGCTGTTTTTT. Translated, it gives CASSSGQANTGELFF.

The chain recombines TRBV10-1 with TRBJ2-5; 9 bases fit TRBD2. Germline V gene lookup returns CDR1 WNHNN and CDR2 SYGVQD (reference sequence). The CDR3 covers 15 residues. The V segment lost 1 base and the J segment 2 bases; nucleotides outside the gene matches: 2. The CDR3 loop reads CASSEFLAGQETQYF. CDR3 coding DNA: TGCGCCAGCAGTGAGTTTCTAGCGGGGCAAGAGACCCAGTACTTC.

The CDR3 is CASSLGLAPSYEQYF. The CDR3 nucleotides are TGTGCCAGCAGCTTAGGACTAGCGCCCTCCTACGAGCAGTACTTC. This chain links TRBV7-2 with TRBJ2-7; 8 bases match TRBD2. Per germline, CDR1 SGHTA and CDR2 FQGNSA. The J segment lost 0 bases and the V segment lost 1 base, leaving 2 bases of the junction unmatched. The CDR3 runs 15 residues.

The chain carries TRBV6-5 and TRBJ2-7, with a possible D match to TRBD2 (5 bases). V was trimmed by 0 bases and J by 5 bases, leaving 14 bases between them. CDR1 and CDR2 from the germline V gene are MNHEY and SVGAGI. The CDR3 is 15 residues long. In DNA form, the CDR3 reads TGTGCCAGCAGTTACTCCAGGACTCCTATCAACGAGCAGTACTTC. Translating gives CASSYSRTPINEQYF.

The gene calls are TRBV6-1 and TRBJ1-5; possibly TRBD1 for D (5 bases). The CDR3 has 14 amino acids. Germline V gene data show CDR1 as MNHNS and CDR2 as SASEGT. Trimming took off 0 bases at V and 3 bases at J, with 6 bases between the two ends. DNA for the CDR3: TGTGCCAGCAGTGAAGCAGGGGTCAATCAGCCCCAGCATTTT. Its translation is CASSEAGVNQPQHF.

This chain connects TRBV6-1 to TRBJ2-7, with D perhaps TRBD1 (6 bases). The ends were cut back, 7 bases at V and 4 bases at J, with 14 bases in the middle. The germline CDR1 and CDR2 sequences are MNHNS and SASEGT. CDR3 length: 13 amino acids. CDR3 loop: CASIRTGTYEQYF. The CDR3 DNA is TGTGCCAGCATAAGAACAGGGACGTACGAGCAGTACTTC.

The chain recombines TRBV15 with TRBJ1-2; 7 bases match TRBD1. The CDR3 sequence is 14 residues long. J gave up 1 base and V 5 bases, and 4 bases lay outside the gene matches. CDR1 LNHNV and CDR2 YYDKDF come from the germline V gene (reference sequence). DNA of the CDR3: TGTGCCACCAGCCTGGGACAGTATAACTATGGCTACACCTTC. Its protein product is CATSLGQYNYGYTF.

CDR3 sequence: CASSHSGGGRTEAFF. CDR3 nucleotides: TGCGCCAGCAGTCATTCCGGGGGCGGGAGGACTGAAGCTTTCTTT. V usage is TRBV23-1 and J usage is TRBJ1-1, with D tentatively TRBD1 (6 bases). TRBV23-1 is identified as an open reading frame with a role that is uncertain. Trimming removed 3 bases from V and 5 bases from J, with 16 bases in between. The CDR3 has 15 amino acids.

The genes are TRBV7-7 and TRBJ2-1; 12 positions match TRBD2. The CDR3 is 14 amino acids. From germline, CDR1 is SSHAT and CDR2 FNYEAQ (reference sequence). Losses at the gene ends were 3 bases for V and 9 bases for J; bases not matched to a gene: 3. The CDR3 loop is CASSLGLAGSEQFF. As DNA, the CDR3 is TGTGCCAGCAGCTTGGGACTAGCGGGTAGTGAGCAGTTCTTC.

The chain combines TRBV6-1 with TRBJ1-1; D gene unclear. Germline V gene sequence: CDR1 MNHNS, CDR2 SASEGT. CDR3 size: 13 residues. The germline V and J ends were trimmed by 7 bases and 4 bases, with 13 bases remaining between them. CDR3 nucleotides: TGTGCCAGCACTAAAACGTCGGGCACTGAAGCTTTCTTT. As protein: CASTKTSGTEAFF.

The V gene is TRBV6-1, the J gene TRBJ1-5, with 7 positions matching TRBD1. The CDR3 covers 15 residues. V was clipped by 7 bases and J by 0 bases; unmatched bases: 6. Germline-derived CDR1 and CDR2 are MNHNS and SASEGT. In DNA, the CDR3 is TGTGCCAGCATCGGGACAGAGTATAGCAATCAGCCCCAGCATTTT. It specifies CASIGTEYSNQPQHF.

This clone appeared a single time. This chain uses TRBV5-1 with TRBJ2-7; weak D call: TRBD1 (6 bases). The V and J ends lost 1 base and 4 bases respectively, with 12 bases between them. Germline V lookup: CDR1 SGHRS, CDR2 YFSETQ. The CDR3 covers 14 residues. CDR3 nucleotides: TGCGCCAGCAGCTTGAATATAGGGGGTTACGAGCAGTACTTC. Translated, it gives CASSLNIGGYEQYF. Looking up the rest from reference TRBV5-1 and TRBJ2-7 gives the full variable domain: KAGVTQTPRYLIKTRGQQVTLSCSPISGHRSVSWYQQTPGQGLQFLFEYFSETQRNKGNFPGRFSGRQFSNSRSEMNVSTLELGDSALYLCASSLNIGGYEQYFGPGTRLTVT.

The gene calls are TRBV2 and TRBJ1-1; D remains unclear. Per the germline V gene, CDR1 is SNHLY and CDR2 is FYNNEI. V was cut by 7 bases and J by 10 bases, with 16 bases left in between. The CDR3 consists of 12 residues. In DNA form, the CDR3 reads TGTGCCAGCATGAGGGCGGAAAGCGGAGCTTTCTTT. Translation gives CASMRAESGAFF.

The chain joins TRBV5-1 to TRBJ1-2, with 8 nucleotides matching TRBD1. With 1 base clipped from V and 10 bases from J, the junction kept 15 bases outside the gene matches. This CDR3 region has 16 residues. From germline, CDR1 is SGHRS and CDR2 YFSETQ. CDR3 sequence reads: CASSLNPIRGLRDYTF. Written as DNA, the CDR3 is TGCGCCAGCAGCTTGAATCCTATCAGGGGGCTAAGGGACTACACCTTC.

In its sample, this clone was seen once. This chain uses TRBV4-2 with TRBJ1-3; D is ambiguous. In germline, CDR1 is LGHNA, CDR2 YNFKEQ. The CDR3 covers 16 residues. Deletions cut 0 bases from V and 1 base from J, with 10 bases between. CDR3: CASSQDAEVSGNTIYF. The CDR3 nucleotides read TGTGCCAGCAGCCAAGATGCCGAGGTTTCTGGAAACACCATATATTTT.